A selection of T cell receptor beta chains follows, all from one sample in a study of long-term antiretroviral therapy in people with HIV. Clones were sequenced by immunoSEQ multiplex PCR, and TCRdb holds only the in-frame ones, with some missing. The sample has tens of thousands of clones, around 87% seen once. The sample was unsorted PBMCs, taken 2.6 years after starting antiretroviral therapy. The source is a woman aged 50 to 60 with HIV. The CDR3 runs from the conserved cysteine through the conserved F or W. Fields, in order: CDR3 protein, CDR3 DNA, D gene, J gene, V gene, clone size. D genes are given only for firm matches. Rows may omit the clone size; those that give it use once, few, many or a size class.

CDR3: CAISVGGEAFF; DNA: TGTGCCATCAGTGTGGGCGGTGAAGCTTTCTTT; D: -; J: TRBJ1-1; V: TRBV10-3; size: -
CDR3: CASSPDSTTNEKLFF; DNA: TGTGCCAGTAGTCCAGACAGTACAACTAATGAAAAACTGTTTTTT; D: -; J: TRBJ1-4; V: TRBV19; size: -
CDR3: CSVVVSETSSYEQYF; DNA: TGCAGCGTTGTGGTAAGTGAGACATCGTCCTACGAGCAGTACTTC; D: -; J: TRBJ2-7; V: TRBV29-1; size: -
CDR3: CASSPNLVAGGPDEQFF; DNA: TGTGCCAGCAGTCCCAATCTTGTGGCGGGAGGGCCTGATGAGCAGTTCTTC; D: TRBD2; J: TRBJ2-1; V: TRBV27; size: -
CDR3: CASSLSPGGGLSDYGYTF; DNA: TGTGCCAGCAGTTTATCACCGGGTGGAGGATTGTCTGACTATGGCTACACCTTC; D: -; J: TRBJ1-2; V: TRBV28; size: -
CDR3: CASTRDLGAKNIQYF; DNA: TGTGCCAGCACAAGGGATCTGGGGGCCAAAAACATTCAGTACTTC; D: -; J: TRBJ2-4; V: TRBV19; size: -
CDR3: CASRGGARRANVLTF; DNA: TGTGCCAGTAGGGGGGGGGCCCGAAGGGCCAACGTCCTGACTTTC; D: -; J: TRBJ2-6; V: TRBV19; size: -
CDR3: CASGLTLTGATEAFF; DNA: TGTGCTAGTGGTTTGACCCTAACAGGAGCCACTGAAGCTTTCTTT; D: -; J: TRBJ1-1; V: TRBV12-5; size: -
CDR3: CASSLSAAAGGYGYTF; DNA: TGTGCCAGCAGCTTATCGGCGGCAGCAGGGGGTTATGGCTACACCTTC; D: TRBD1; J: TRBJ1-2; V: TRBV7-9; size: -
CDR3: CASSPNQRGTGNSGNTIYF; DNA: TGTGCCAGCTCCCCCAACCAGAGGGGAACAGGGAACTCTGGAAACACCATATATTTT; D: -; J: TRBJ1-3; V: TRBV18; size: once
CDR3: CASSQVGLQTYEQYF; DNA: TGCGCCAGCAGCCAAGTGGGACTTCAAACCTACGAGCAGTACTTC; D: -; J: TRBJ2-7; V: TRBV4-1; size: -
CDR3: CASSLVGQDNEQFF; DNA: TGTGCCAGCAGCTTGGTAGGCCAAGACAATGAGCAGTTCTTC; D: -; J: TRBJ2-1; V: TRBV5-4; size: -
CDR3: CASSAGLAGVTDTQYF; DNA: TGTGCCAGCAGCGCGGGACTAGCGGGGGTCACAGATACGCAGTATTTT; D: TRBD2; J: TRBJ2-3; V: TRBV9; size: -
CDR3: CASTPRGGNYGYTF; DNA: TGTGCCAGCACTCCCCGGGGTGGGAACTATGGCTACACCTTC; D: -; J: TRBJ1-2; V: TRBV6-5; size: -
CDR3: CASSPNPSTDTQYF; DNA: TGCGCCAGCAGCCCAAACCCTAGCACAGATACGCAGTATTTT; D: -; J: TRBJ2-3; V: TRBV5-1; size: -
CDR3: CASSWGTGNEQFF; DNA: TGTGCCAGCAGCTGGGGGACAGGCAATGAGCAGTTCTTC; D: TRBD1; J: TRBJ2-1; V: TRBV5-6; size: -
CDR3: CASSPQGQGYEQYF; DNA: TGTGCCAGCTCACCACAAGGACAGGGATACGAGCAGTACTTC; D: TRBD1; J: TRBJ2-7; V: TRBV18; size: -
CDR3: CASSLGTNEKLFF; DNA: TGTGCCAGCAGCTTGGGAACTAATGAAAAACTGTTTTTT; D: -; J: TRBJ1-4; V: TRBV7-2; size: -
CDR3: CASSPHGVSNQPQHF; DNA: TGCGCCAGCAGCCCCCATGGGGTAAGCAATCAGCCCCAGCATTTT; D: -; J: TRBJ1-5; V: TRBV5-1; size: few
CDR3: CASSPFRETGELFF; DNA: TGTGCCAGCTCACCTTTCAGGGAAACCGGGGAGCTGTTTTTT; D: -; J: TRBJ2-2; V: TRBV18; size: -
CDR3: CASSQELVESGELFF; DNA: TGTGCCAGCAGCCAAGAACTAGTTGAATCCGGGGAGCTGTTTTTT; D: -; J: TRBJ2-2; V: TRBV4-2; size: -
CDR3: CASSRGAGRGSNEQFF; DNA: TGTGCCAGCAGCAGAGGAGCGGGGAGGGGTTCCAATGAGCAGTTCTTC; D: TRBD2; J: TRBJ2-1; V: TRBV11-2; size: -
CDR3: CASMTGLGGYTF; DNA: TGTGCCAGCATGACAGGGCTGGGTGGCTACACCTTC; D: TRBD1; J: TRBJ1-2; V: TRBV28; size: few
CDR3: CASSIQGAPGELFF; DNA: TGTGCCAGTAGTATACAGGGGGCCCCCGGGGAGCTGTTTTTT; D: TRBD1; J: TRBJ2-2; V: TRBV19; size: -
CDR3: CASSLGASGTQETQYF; DNA: TGTGCCAGCAGCTTGGGAGCTAGCGGAACCCAAGAGACCCAGTACTTC; D: TRBD2; J: TRBJ2-5; V: TRBV5-4; size: -
CDR3: CASRRNRANTEAFF; DNA: TGTGCCAGCAGGCGTAACAGGGCGAACACTGAAGCTTTCTTT; D: -; J: TRBJ1-1; V: TRBV6-1; size: -
CDR3: CASSLARLGSGDEQYF; DNA: TGTGCCAGCAGCTTAGCGCGGTTGGGTAGCGGAGATGAGCAGTACTTC; D: -; J: TRBJ2-7; V: TRBV7-2; size: -
CDR3: CASTPNRGVNQPQHF; DNA: TGTGCCAGTACCCCAAACAGGGGAGTTAATCAGCCCCAGCATTTT; D: TRBD1; J: TRBJ1-5; V: TRBV19; size: -
CDR3: CASSLMTSLAGKNSYNEQFF; DNA: TGTGCCAGCAGCTTAATGACGAGTCTAGCGGGAAAGAACTCCTACAATGAGCAGTTCTTC; D: TRBD2; J: TRBJ2-1; V: TRBV13; size: -
CDR3: CASSSQASGQPQHF; DNA: TGTGCCAGCAGTTCTCAGGCCTCGGGTCAGCCCCAGCATTTT; D: -; J: TRBJ1-5; V: TRBV28; size: -
CDR3: CASSEGGGTSVYNEQFF; DNA: TGTGCCAGCAGTGAAGGGGGCGGGACTAGCGTCTACAATGAGCAGTTCTTC; D: TRBD2; J: TRBJ2-1; V: TRBV6-1; size: -